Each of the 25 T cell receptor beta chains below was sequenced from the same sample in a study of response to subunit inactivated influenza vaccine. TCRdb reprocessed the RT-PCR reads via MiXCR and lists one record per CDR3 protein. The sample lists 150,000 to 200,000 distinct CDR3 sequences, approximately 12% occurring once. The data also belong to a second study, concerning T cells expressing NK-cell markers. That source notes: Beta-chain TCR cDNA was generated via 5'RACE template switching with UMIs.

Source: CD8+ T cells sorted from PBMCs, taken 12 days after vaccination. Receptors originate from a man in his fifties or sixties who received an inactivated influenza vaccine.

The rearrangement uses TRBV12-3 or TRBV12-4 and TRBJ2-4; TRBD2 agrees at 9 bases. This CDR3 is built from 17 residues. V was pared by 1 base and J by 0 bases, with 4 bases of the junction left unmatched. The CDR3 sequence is CASSLVGLAIAKNIQYF. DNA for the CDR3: TGTGCCAGCAGTTTAGTCGGACTAGCGATAGCCAAAAACATTCAGTACTTC.

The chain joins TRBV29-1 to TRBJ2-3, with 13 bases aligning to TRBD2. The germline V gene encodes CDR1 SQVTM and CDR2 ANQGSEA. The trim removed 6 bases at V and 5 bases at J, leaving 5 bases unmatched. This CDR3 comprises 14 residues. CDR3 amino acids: CSVLAGGPGDTQYF. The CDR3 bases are TGCAGCGTACTAGCGGGAGGGCCGGGAGATACGCAGTATTTT.

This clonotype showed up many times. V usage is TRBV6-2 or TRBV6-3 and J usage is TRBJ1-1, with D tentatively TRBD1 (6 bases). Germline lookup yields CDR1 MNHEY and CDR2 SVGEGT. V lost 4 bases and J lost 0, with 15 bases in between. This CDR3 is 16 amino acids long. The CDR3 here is CASSWDTGSMNTEAFF. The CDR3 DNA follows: TGTGCCAGCAGTTGGGACACCGGGTCCATGAACACTGAAGCTTTCTTT.

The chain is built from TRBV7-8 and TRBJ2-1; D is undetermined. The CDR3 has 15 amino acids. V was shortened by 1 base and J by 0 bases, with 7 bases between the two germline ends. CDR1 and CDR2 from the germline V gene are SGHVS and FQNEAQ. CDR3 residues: CASSLGVNSYNEQFF. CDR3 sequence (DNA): TGTGCCAGCAGCTTAGGGGTCAACTCCTACAATGAGCAGTTCTTC.

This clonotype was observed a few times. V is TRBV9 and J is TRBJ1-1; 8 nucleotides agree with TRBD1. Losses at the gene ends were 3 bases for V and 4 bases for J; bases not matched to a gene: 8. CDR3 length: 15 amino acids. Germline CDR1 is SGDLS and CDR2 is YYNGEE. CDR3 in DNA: TGTGCCAGCAGCGAAAGGACAGGGTCCGCCACTGAAGCTTTCTTT. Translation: CASSERTGSATEAFF.

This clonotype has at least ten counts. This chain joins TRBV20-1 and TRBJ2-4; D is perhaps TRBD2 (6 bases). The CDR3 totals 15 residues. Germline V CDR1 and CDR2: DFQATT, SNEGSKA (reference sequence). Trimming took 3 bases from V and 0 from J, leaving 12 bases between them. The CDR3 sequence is CSASGSPLAKNIQYF. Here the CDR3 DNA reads TGCAGTGCTAGCGGGAGTCCACTAGCCAAAAACATTCAGTACTTC.

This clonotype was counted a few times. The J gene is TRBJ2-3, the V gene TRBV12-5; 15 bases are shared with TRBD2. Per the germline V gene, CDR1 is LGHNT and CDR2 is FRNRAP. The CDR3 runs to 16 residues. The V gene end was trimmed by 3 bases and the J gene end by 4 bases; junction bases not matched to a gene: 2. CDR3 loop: CASGFWTSGRADTQYF. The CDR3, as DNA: TGTGCTAGTGGTTTCTGGACTAGCGGGAGGGCAGATACGCAGTATTTT.

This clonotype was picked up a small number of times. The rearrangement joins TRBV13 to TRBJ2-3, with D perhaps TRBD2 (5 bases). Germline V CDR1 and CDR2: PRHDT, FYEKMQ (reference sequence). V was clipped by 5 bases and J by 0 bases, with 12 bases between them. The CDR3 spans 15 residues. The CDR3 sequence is CASSPEGTSTDTQYF. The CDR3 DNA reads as TGTGCCAGCAGCCCCGAGGGCACGAGCACAGATACGCAGTATTTT. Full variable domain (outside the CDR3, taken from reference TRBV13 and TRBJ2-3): AAGVIQSPRHLIKEKRETATLKCYPIPRHDTVYWYQQGPGQDPQFLISFYEKMQSDKGSIPDRFSAQQFSDYHSELNMSSLELGDSALYFCASSPEGTSTDTQYFGPGTRLTVL.

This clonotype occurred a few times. The CDR3 DNA reads as TGTGCCAGCAGCCCGTTGCAGGGATCTGGGGCCAACGTCCTGACTTTC. Protein: CASSPLQGSGANVLTF. The V and J genes are TRBV2 and TRBJ2-6; perhaps TRBD1 as D (5 bases). V was trimmed by 6 bases and J by 1 base, leaving 13 bases between them. Per germline, CDR1 SNHLY and CDR2 FYNNEI. The CDR3 extends over 16 amino acids. Full variable domain (remainder filled in from reference TRBV2 and TRBJ2-6): EPEVTQTPSHQVTQMGQEVILRCVPISNHLYFYWYRQILGQKVEFLVSFYNNEISEKSEIFDDQFSVERPDGSNFTLKIRSTKLEDSAMYFCASSPLQGSGANVLTFGAGSRLTVL.

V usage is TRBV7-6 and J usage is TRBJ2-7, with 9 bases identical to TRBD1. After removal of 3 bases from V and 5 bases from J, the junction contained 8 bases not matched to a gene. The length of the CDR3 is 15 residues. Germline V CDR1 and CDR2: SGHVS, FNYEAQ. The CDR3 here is CASSLGQGLGNEQYF. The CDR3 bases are TGTGCCAGCAGCTTGGGACAGGGTCTCGGCAACGAGCAGTACTTC.

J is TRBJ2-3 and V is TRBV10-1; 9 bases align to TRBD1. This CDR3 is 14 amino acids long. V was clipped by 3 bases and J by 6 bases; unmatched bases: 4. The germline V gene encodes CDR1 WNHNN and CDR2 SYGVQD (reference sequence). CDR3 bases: TGCGCCAGCAGTGACTCCGGGACAGGGGATACGCAGTATTTT. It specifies CASSDSGTGDTQYF.

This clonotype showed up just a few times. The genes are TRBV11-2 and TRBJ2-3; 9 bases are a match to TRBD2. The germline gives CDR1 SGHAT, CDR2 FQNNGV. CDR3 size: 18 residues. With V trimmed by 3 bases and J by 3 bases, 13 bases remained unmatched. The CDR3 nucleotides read TGTGCCAGCAGCTTGTCCTCGCGGGAGGGCCTTCCGACAGATACGCAGTATTTT. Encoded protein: CASSLSSREGLPTDTQYF.

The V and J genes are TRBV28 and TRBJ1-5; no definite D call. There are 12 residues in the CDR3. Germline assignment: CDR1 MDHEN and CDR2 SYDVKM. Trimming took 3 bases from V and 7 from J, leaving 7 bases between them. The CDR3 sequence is CASSFGAQPQHF. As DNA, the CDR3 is TGTGCCAGCAGTTTCGGTGCCCAGCCCCAGCATTTT.

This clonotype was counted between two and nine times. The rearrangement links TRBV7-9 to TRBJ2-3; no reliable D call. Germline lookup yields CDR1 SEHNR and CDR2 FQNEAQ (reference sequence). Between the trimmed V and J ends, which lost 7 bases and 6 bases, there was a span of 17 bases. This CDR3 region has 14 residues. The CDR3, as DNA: TGTGCCAGCACCTCCGATGATAGTTGGGATACGCAGTATTTT. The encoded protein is CASTSDDSWDTQYF.

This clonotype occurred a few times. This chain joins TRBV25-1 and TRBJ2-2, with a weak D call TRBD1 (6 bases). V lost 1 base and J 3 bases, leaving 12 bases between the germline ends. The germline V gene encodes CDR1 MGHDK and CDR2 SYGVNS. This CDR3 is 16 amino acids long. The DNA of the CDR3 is TGTGCCAGCAGTGAATTGAAGGCAGGGGACACCGGGGAGCTGTTTTTT. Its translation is CASSELKAGDTGELFF. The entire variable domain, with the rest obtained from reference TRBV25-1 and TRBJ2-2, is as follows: EADIYQTPRYLVIGTGKKITLECSQTMGHDKMYWYQQDPGMELHLIHYSYGVNSTEKGDLSSESTVSRIRTEHFPLTLESARPSHTSQYLCASSELKAGDTGELFFGEGSRLTVL.

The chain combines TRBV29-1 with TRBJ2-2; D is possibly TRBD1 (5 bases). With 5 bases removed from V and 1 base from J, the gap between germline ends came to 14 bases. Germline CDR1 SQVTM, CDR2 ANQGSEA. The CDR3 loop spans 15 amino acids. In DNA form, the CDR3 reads TGCAGCGTTTCACGAGGCACAGGGAACACCGGGGAGCTGTTTTTT. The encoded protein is CSVSRGTGNTGELFF.

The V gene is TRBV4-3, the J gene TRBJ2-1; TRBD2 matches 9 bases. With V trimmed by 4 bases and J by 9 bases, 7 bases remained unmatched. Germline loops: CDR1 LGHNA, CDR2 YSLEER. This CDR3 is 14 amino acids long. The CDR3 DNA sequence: TGCGCCAGCAGCCCGTACGGACTAGCGATTGAGCAGTTCTTC. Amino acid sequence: CASSPYGLAIEQFF.

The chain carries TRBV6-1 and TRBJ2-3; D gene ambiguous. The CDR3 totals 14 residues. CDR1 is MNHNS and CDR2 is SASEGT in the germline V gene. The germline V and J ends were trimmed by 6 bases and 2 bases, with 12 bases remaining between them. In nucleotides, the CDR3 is TGTGCCAGCAGGCCCTTTGGCCTCACAGATACGCAGTATTTT. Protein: CASRPFGLTDTQYF.

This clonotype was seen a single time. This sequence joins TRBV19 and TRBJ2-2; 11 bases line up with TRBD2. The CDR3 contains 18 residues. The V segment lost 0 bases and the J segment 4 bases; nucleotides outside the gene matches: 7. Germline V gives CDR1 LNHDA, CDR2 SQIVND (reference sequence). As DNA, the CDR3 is TGTGCCAGTAGTATAGATTCCGGACTAGCGGGCCTCACCGGGGAGCTGTTTTTT. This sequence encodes CASSIDSGLAGLTGELFF.

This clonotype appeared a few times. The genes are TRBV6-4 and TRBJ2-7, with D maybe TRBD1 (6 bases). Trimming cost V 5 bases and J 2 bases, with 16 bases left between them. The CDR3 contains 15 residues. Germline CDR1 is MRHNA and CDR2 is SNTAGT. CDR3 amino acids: CASSYRQVGPYEQYF. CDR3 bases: TGTGCCAGCAGTTATCGACAGGTCGGCCCCTACGAGCAGTACTTC.

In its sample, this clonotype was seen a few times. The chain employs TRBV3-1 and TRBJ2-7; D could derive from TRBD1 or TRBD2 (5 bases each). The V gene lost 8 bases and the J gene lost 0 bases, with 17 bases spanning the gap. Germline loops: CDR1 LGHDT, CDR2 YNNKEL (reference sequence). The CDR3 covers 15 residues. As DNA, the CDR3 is TGTGCCAGCTCCTCTGGGACCCTTAGCTCCTACGAGCAGTACTTC. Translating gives CASSSGTLSSYEQYF.

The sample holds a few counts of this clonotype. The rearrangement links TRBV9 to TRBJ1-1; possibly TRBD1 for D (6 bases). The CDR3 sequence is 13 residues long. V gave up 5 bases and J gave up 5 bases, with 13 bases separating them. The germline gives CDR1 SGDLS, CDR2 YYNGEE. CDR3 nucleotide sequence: TGTGCCAGCAGTCAGGGGATATTGACTGAAGCTTTCTTT. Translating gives CASSQGILTEAFF.

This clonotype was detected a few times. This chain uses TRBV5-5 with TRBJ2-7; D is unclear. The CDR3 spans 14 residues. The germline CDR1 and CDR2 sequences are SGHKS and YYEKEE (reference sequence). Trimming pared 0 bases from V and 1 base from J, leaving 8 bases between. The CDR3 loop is CASSLEAGSYEQYF. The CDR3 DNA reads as TGTGCCAGCAGCTTGGAGGCAGGTTCCTACGAGCAGTACTTC.

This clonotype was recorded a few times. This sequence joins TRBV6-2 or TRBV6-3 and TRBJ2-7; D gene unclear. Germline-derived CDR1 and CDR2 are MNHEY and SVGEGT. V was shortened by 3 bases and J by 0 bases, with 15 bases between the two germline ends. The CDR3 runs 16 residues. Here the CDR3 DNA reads TGTGCCAGCAGTTATTCGCCCGCTGACGGCTCCTACGAGCAGTACTTC. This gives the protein CASSYSPADGSYEQYF.

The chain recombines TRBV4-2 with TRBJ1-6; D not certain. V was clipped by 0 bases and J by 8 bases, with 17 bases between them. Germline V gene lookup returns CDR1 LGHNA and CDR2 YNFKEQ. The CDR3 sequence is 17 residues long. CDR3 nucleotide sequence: TGTGCCAGCAGCCAAGAAATCTGGGCGGGCGGGGATTCACCCCTCCACTTT. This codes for CASSQEIWAGGDSPLHF.